Each of the 22 T cell receptor beta chains below was sequenced from the same sample in a study of cytomegalovirus exposure and HLA in healthy donors. Use of 60 Vbeta and 13 Jbeta primers characterized the PCR. The method was immunoSEQ multiplex PCR; TCRdb's version includes in-frame clones alone and lacks a portion of them. The table shows approximately 150,000 clones, with around 81% occurring only once. Material for sequencing was PBMCs. The source of these receptors is a woman under 30 in good health and CMV-seropositive.

The V call is TRBV2, the J call TRBJ1-5; TRBD1 matches at 10 bases. Per germline, CDR1 SNHLY and CDR2 FYNNEI. Trimming removed 6 bases from V and 2 bases from J; junction bases left unmatched: 10. CDR3 length: 17 residues. The CDR3: CASRTSAGTGGNQPQHF. DNA for the CDR3: TGTGCCAGCAGAACCTCCGCCGGGACAGGGGGCAATCAGCCCCAGCATTTT.

This chain connects TRBV4-3 to TRBJ2-7, with 9 bases that match TRBD1. Looked up from germline, CDR1 is LGHNA and CDR2 is YSLEER. This CDR3 has 15 amino acids. The V gene end was trimmed by 4 bases and the J gene end by 3 bases; junction bases not matched to a gene: 7. CDR3 amino acids: CASSLSGTGIYEQYF. CDR3 nucleotides: TGCGCCAGCAGCCTGAGTGGGACAGGGATCTACGAGCAGTACTTC.

This clone was seen once. This chain links TRBV13 with TRBJ1-2; maybe TRBD1 (5 bases). The germline CDR1 and CDR2 sequences are PRHDT and FYEKMQ (reference sequence). V shed 5 bases and J shed 6 bases, with 16 bases lying between them. This CDR3 is built from 14 residues. CDR3 bases: TGTGCCAGCAGCACCCCAGGGAATACAGATGGCTACACCTTC. Amino acid sequence: CASSTPGNTDGYTF. The variable domain in full, completed from reference TRBV13 and TRBJ1-2, reads AAGVIQSPRHLIKEKRETATLKCYPIPRHDTVYWYQQGPGQDPQFLISFYEKMQSDKGSIPDRFSAQQFSDYHSELNMSSLELGDSALYFCASSTPGNTDGYTFGSGTRLTVV.

The gene calls are TRBV7-9 and TRBJ1-6; 11 bases line up with TRBD1. The CDR3 covers 15 residues. J gave up 6 bases and V 6 bases, and 4 bases lay outside the gene matches. Germline V gene lookup returns CDR1 SEHNR and CDR2 FQNEAQ (reference sequence). CDR3 amino acids: CASSPGTGGNSPLHF. For the CDR3, the DNA is TGTGCCAGCAGTCCCGGGACAGGGGGTAATTCACCCCTCCACTTT.

The chain joins TRBV10-3 to TRBJ2-3, with TRBD2 identical over 11 bases. The V and J ends lost 6 bases and 3 bases, in that order; junction bases with no gene match: 5. This CDR3 is built from 15 residues. CDR1 ENHRY and CDR2 SYGVKD come from the germline V gene. The CDR3 here is CAISIAGGPTDTQYF. The CDR3 DNA sequence: TGTGCCATCAGCATAGCGGGGGGGCCGACAGATACGCAGTATTTT.

V gene TRBV28 combines with J gene TRBJ1-5; D may be TRBD1 (5 bases). The V end was cut by 11 bases, the J end by 0 bases, with 17 bases between. The CDR3 is 15 residues long. The V gene's germline CDR1 is MDHEN and CDR2 SYDVKM. The CDR3 coding sequence is TGTGCCGGGGGGTGGATGGACGCTAGCAATCAGCCCCAGCATTTT. As protein: CAGGWMDASNQPQHF.

The rearrangement uses TRBV4-2 and TRBJ2-7; TRBD1 might be the D (6 bases). This CDR3 has 15 amino acids. Trimming left V 0 bases short and J 2 bases short, with 11 bases between. Germline loops: CDR1 LGHNA, CDR2 YNFKEQ. The CDR3 reads CASSQESRDTYEQYF. The CDR3 nucleotides are TGTGCCAGCAGCCAAGAGTCCAGGGACACCTACGAGCAGTACTTC.

The rearrangement uses TRBV4-1 and TRBJ1-3; 7 bases are a match to TRBD1. CDR3 size: 17 residues. V lost 5 bases and J lost 2; bases outside the gene matches: 12. In germline, CDR1 is MGHRA, CDR2 YSYEKL. As DNA, the CDR3 is TGCGCCAGCAGCATGACCCACGACAGGGAGGCTGGAAACACCATATATTTT. Its protein product is CASSMTHDREAGNTIYF.

This chain connects TRBV25-1 to TRBJ1-1; tentatively, D is TRBD1 (5 bases). CDR3 length: 13 residues. V lost 5 bases, J lost 0 bases, and 7 bases lay in between. The germline gives CDR1 MGHDK, CDR2 SYGVNS. The CDR3 spells CASSTRVNTEAFF. CDR3 nucleotide sequence: TGTGCCAGCAGTACCAGGGTGAACACTGAAGCTTTCTTT.

V and J are TRBV5-6 and TRBJ2-1; the D gene is possibly TRBD1 (6 bases). Germline V CDR1 and CDR2: SGHDT, YYEEEE. Trimming stripped 4 bases from V and 8 bases from J, with 13 bases between. The CDR3 runs 13 residues. CDR3 coding DNA: TGTGCCAGCAGCCCAGCACAGGGCTATGAGCAGTTCTTC. Translating it yields CASSPAQGYEQFF.

This chain connects TRBV11-3 to TRBJ1-1; possible D gene TRBD1, 6 bases. The CDR3 has 18 residues. Trimming left V 5 bases short and J 0 bases short, with 22 bases between. Germline CDR1 and CDR2: SGHNT and YENEEA. CDR3 in amino acids: CASSPGVKTGSMNTEAFF. CDR3 DNA sequence: TGTGCCAGCAGCCCCGGTGTGAAAACAGGGTCCATGAACACTGAAGCTTTCTTT.

This clone came up a few times. This chain joins TRBV6-5 and TRBJ2-3, with 9 bases identical to TRBD2. The CDR3 is made up of 15 amino acids. CDR1 MNHEY and CDR2 SVGAGI come from the germline V gene. Trimming took 0 bases from V and 4 from J; bases not matched to a gene: 2. CDR3 sequence (DNA): TGTGCCAGCAGTTACTCGGAGCGGGGGGCAGATACGCAGTATTTT. Encoded protein: CASSYSERGADTQYF.

This chain links TRBV5-4 with TRBJ2-5; D call uncertain. Germline V gene data show CDR1 as SGHNT and CDR2 as YYREEE (reference sequence). The CDR3 covers 13 residues. V was shortened by 0 bases and J by 5 bases, with 8 bases between the two germline ends. In DNA, the CDR3 is TGTGCCAGCAGCTTGGCCCCGTTCGAGACCCAGTACTTC. As protein: CASSLAPFETQYF.

The chain is built from TRBV5-1 and TRBJ1-2; TRBD1 matches at 7 bases. Germline CDR1 and CDR2: SGHRS and YFSETQ. The V and J ends lost 0 bases and 7 bases, in that order; junction bases with no gene match: 18. This CDR3 spans 18 amino acids. The CDR3 DNA reads as TGCGCCAGCAGCTTGGAACTACGGAGGGACAGACCGAGGGGTGGCTACACCTTC. It yields the protein CASSLELRRDRPRGGYTF.

V gene TRBV6-5 combines with J gene TRBJ2-1; 11 bases are shared with TRBD2. Germline V gene lookup returns CDR1 MNHEY and CDR2 SVGAGI. The CDR3 runs 14 residues. Trimming took 10 bases from V and 8 from J; bases not matched to a gene: 10. The CDR3 sequence is CATGDPGLADEQFF. The CDR3 DNA reads as TGTGCCACGGGGGATCCGGGACTAGCGGATGAGCAGTTCTTC.

The chain combines TRBV7-8 with TRBJ2-3, with 7 nucleotides matching TRBD1. The V and J ends lost 1 base and 0 bases, in that order; junction bases with no gene match: 4. Germline V gene sequence: CDR1 SGHVS, CDR2 FQNEAQ. This CDR3 has 16 residues. The CDR3 spells CASSLVTQGSTDTQYF. The CDR3 coding sequence is TGTGCCAGCAGCTTAGTTACACAGGGGAGCACAGATACGCAGTATTTT.

The chain is built from TRBV4-1 and TRBJ2-3; 14 bases match TRBD2. The CDR3 is 18 amino acids. The trim removed 3 bases at V and 3 bases at J, leaving 8 bases unmatched. Germline V lookup: CDR1 MGHRA, CDR2 YSYEKL. The CDR3 DNA reads as TGCGCCAGCAGCCATAGACTAGCGGGGGGGCCGTCGACAGATACGCAGTATTTT. It is translated as CASSHRLAGGPSTDTQYF.

The rearrangement uses TRBV29-1 and TRBJ2-7; 11 bases align to TRBD2. CDR3 length: 16 residues. CDR1 is SQVTM, CDR2 ANQGSEA, per germline. Unmatched junction bases numbered 6, after V lost 0 bases and J lost 2 bases. In nucleotides, the CDR3 is TGCAGCGTTGAAGATCGGGGTAGCGGGGGGGCCTACGAGCAGTACTTC. Its protein is CSVEDRGSGGAYEQYF.

This clone has a single count. This sequence joins TRBV23-1 and TRBJ2-1; 9 positions agree with TRBD2. TRBV23-1 falls under the ORF class, with uncertain function. The CDR3 extends over 22 amino acids. Trimming at V came to 3 bases and at J to 1 base, leaving 22 bases not matched to a gene. CDR3 DNA: TGCGCCAGCAGTCACCACGCCCTCTGCGGGGGGGCCTTTCCACCTTCCTACAATGAGCAGTTCTTC. As protein: CASSHHALCGGAFPPSYNEQFF.

This chain joins TRBV9 and TRBJ1-2; perhaps TRBD1 as D (5 bases). The CDR3 runs to 15 residues. Trimming left V 3 bases short and J 4 bases short, with 16 bases between. CDR1 and CDR2 (germline): SGDLS, YYNGEE. The CDR3 protein is CASSGDFRQSYGYTF. The CDR3, as DNA: TGTGCCAGCAGCGGCGACTTTAGACAGTCCTATGGCTACACCTTC.

V and J are TRBV11-1 and TRBJ2-7; 12 nucleotides line up with TRBD2. The J segment lost 9 bases and the V segment lost 5 bases, leaving 8 bases of the junction unmatched. Germline assignment: CDR1 SGHAT and CDR2 FQDESV (reference sequence). The CDR3 spans 14 residues. CDR3 loop: CASSVTSGGQGQYF. The CDR3 DNA follows: TGTGCCAGCAGCGTAACTAGCGGGGGGCAGGGGCAGTACTTC.

The gene calls are TRBV5-1 and TRBJ2-7, with 7 bases that match TRBD1. Germline lookup yields CDR1 SGHRS and CDR2 YFSETQ. This CDR3 has 13 amino acids. The ends lost 6 bases at V and 2 bases at J; junction bases unmatched: 5. In DNA, the CDR3 is TGCGCCAGCAACTTTGACAGGGCCTACGAGCAGTACTTC. This translates into CASNFDRAYEQYF.